Each of the 27 T cell receptor beta chains below was sequenced from the same sample in a study of blood T cell repertoires in COVID-19. Assay used: immunoSEQ multiplex PCR; TCRdb lists only in-frame clones, some missing. The sample carries roughly 430,000 clones, approximately 91% recorded once. Material for sequencing was PBMCs or T cells enriched from blood (not recorded which). The receptors here all came from a young woman who had been exposed to COVID-19.

The chain employs TRBV5-8 and TRBJ1-6, with no clear D. This CDR3 is 12 amino acids long. Germline loops: CDR1 SGHTS, CDR2 YDEGEE. V was cut by 5 bases and J by 9 bases, with 9 bases left in between. The CDR3 here is CASSSFSSPLHF. In nucleotides, the CDR3 is TGTGCCAGCAGTTCCTTTTCTTCACCCCTCCACTTT.

V gene TRBV5-4 combines with J gene TRBJ1-2; a weak D match, TRBD1 (5 bases). The V end lost 1 base, the J end lost 4 bases, and 20 bases lay between the germline ends. Germline assignment: CDR1 SGHNT and CDR2 YYREEE (reference sequence). The CDR3 runs 17 residues. DNA of the CDR3: TGTGCCAGCAGCTTGTGGGGCGACATGGGGTGGAGCTATGGCTACACCTTC. It encodes CASSLWGDMGWSYGYTF. Complete variable domain (other parts from reference TRBV5-4 and TRBJ1-2): ETGVTQSPTHLIKTRGQQVTLRCSSQSGHNTVSWYQQALGQGPQFIFQYYREEENGRGNFPPRFSGLQFPNYSSELNVNALELDDSALYLCASSLWGDMGWSYGYTFGSGTRLTVV.

The chain recombines TRBV27 with TRBJ1-1, with D unclear. This CDR3 contains 13 residues. Trimming took 7 bases from V and 5 from J, leaving 14 bases between them. Per germline, CDR1 MNHEY and CDR2 SMNVEV (reference sequence). The CDR3 spells CASTVGVGTEAFF. In nucleotides, the CDR3 is TGTGCCAGCACCGTCGGGGTTGGGACTGAAGCTTTCTTT.

The rearrangement uses TRBV28 and TRBJ2-3, with D tentatively TRBD2 (5 bases). This CDR3 has 15 amino acids. Looked up from germline, CDR1 is MDHEN and CDR2 is SYDVKM. V lost 5 bases and J 0 bases, leaving 12 bases between the germline ends. The CDR3, as DNA: TGTGCCAGCAGTAGGAGCGGAATTAGCACAGATACGCAGTATTTT. Translated: CASSRSGISTDTQYF.

CDR3 nucleotides: TGTGCCAGCAGCTTGCTAGGGAGGGACAATCAGCCCCAGCATTTT. Translating it yields CASSLLGRDNQPQHF. V usage is TRBV5-6 and J usage is TRBJ1-5; unclear D gene. This CDR3 is built from 15 residues. The germline V gene has CDR1 SGHDT and CDR2 YYEEEE. Deletions cut 1 base from V and 3 bases from J, with 11 bases between.

The CDR3 reads CASSVFQGPNTEAFF. DNA of the CDR3: TGTGCCAGCAGCGTATTCCAGGGCCCTAACACTGAAGCTTTCTTT. This chain joins TRBV9 and TRBJ1-1, with TRBD1 as a possible D gene (5 bases). Germline loops: CDR1 SGDLS, CDR2 YYNGEE. This CDR3 spans 15 amino acids. Trimming stripped 1 base from V and 2 bases from J, with 12 bases between.

This rearrangement joins TRBV21-1 to TRBJ2-7; the table gives TRBD2 as D, unverified against the DNA. TRBV21-1 is deemed a pseudogene. The CDR3 loop spans 15 amino acids. CDR3 sequence: CASSKPSGISYEQYF. The CDR3 DNA is TGTGCCAGCAGCAAGCCTAGCGGGATCTCCTACGAGCAGTACTTC.

This clone was seen just once. This chain uses TRBV10-2 with TRBJ2-2; TRBD1 aligns across 8 bases. The junction had 9 bases not matched to a gene; V was cut back by 2 bases and J by 4 bases. The germline CDR1 and CDR2 sequences are WSHSY and SAAADI. CDR3 length: 17 residues. The CDR3 region is CASSESQGALITGELFF. The CDR3 region has the DNA TGCGCCAGCAGTGAGAGCCAGGGGGCGCTCATCACCGGGGAGCTGTTTTTT.

CDR3 in DNA: TGTGCCAGCTCACCGTCCGGGACAGGGGCCAATCAGCCCCAGCATTTT. This gives the protein CASSPSGTGANQPQHF. V is TRBV18 and J is TRBJ1-5; 10 bases match TRBD1. With 3 bases clipped from V and 3 bases from J, the junction kept 5 bases outside the gene matches. The CDR3 runs 16 residues. The germline CDR1 and CDR2 sequences are KGHSH and LQKENI. Together with reference TRBV18 and TRBJ1-5, the CDR3 gives the full variable domain: NAGVMQNPRHLVRRRGQEARLRCSPMKGHSHVYWYRQLPEEGLKFMVYLQKENIIDESGMPKERFSAEFPKEGPSILRIQQVVRGDSAAYFCASSPSGTGANQPQHFGDGTRLSIL.

This clone was recorded only once. The chain employs TRBV7-9 and TRBJ2-7, with 7 bases that match TRBD1. Germline V gene data show CDR1 as SEHNR and CDR2 as FQNEAQ (reference sequence). Trimming removed 2 bases from V and 3 bases from J; junction bases left unmatched: 7. CDR3 length: 15 residues. DNA of the CDR3: TGTGCCAGCAGCTTAAAAGGAGCAGGGGGCTACGAGCAGTACTTC. Translation gives CASSLKGAGGYEQYF.

The V and J genes are TRBV10-2 and TRBJ2-7, with 10 bases matching TRBD2. The CDR3 runs to 14 residues. After removal of 8 bases from V and 2 bases from J, the junction contained 6 bases not matched to a gene. Germline assignment: CDR1 WSHSY and CDR2 SAAADI. The CDR3 DNA reads as TGCGCCAGCTTACGACTAGCGGGTGCCTACGAGCAGTACTTC. This encodes CASLRLAGAYEQYF.

The rearrangement joins TRBV28 to TRBJ2-3, with 7 bases fitting TRBD1. The germline gives CDR1 MDHEN, CDR2 SYDVKM. Trimming took 8 bases from V and 4 from J; bases not matched to a gene: 9. This CDR3 region has 14 residues. CDR3 protein: CASSMGTAPDTQYF. The CDR3 coding sequence is TGTGCCAGCTCAATGGGGACAGCTCCAGATACGCAGTATTTT.

The chain couples TRBV7-2 to TRBJ2-7; no clear D gene. Germline lookup yields CDR1 SGHTA and CDR2 FQGNSA. The CDR3 is 13 amino acids. Trimming removed 3 bases at V and 4 bases at J, with 10 bases between. The CDR3 sequence is CASSFGGAYEQYF. In nucleotides, the CDR3 is TGTGCCAGCAGCTTTGGCGGAGCGTACGAGCAGTACTTC.

This clone was picked up one time. J is TRBJ1-3 and V is TRBV2; D not certain. The V gene's germline CDR1 is SNHLY and CDR2 FYNNEI. V shed 4 bases and J shed 0 bases, with 10 bases lying between them. The CDR3 sequence is 15 residues long. Written as DNA, the CDR3 is TGTGCCAGCAGTGGAGAGGGAAGCTCTGGAAACACCATATATTTT. Translating it yields CASSGEGSSGNTIYF. The variable domain in full, completed from reference TRBV2 and TRBJ1-3, reads EPEVTQTPSHQVTQMGQEVILRCVPISNHLYFYWYRQILGQKVEFLVSFYNNEISEKSEIFDDQFSVERPDGSNFTLKIRSTKLEDSAMYFCASSGEGSSGNTIYFGEGSWLTVV.

This sequence joins TRBV18 and TRBJ1-5; tentative D call: TRBD1 (5 bases). The CDR3 totals 16 residues. Germline values: CDR1 KGHSH, CDR2 LQKENI. The V end was cut by 2 bases, the J end by 0 bases, with 11 bases between. This CDR3 reads CASSPNGGNSNQPQHF. CDR3 DNA sequence: TGTGCCAGCTCACCAAACGGGGGGAATAGCAATCAGCCCCAGCATTTT. Complete variable domain (other parts from reference TRBV18 and TRBJ1-5): NAGVMQNPRHLVRRRGQEARLRCSPMKGHSHVYWYRQLPEEGLKFMVYLQKENIIDESGMPKERFSAEFPKEGPSILRIQQVVRGDSAAYFCASSPNGGNSNQPQHFGDGTRLSIL.

The chain recombines TRBV5-1 with TRBJ1-2; D not resolved. The V end was cut by 2 bases, the J end by 2 bases, with 7 bases between. Germline lookup yields CDR1 SGHRS and CDR2 YFSETQ. This CDR3 has 13 residues. The CDR3 DNA reads TGCGCCAGCAGCTTTGGGAGAAACTATGGCTACACCTTC. It translates to CASSFGRNYGYTF. The complete variable domain, with remaining parts taken from reference TRBV5-1 and TRBJ1-2, reads KAGVTQTPRYLIKTRGQQVTLSCSPISGHRSVSWYQQTPGQGLQFLFEYFSETQRNKGNFPGRFSGRQFSNSRSEMNVSTLELGDSALYLCASSFGRNYGYTFGSGTRLTVV.

The chain recombines TRBV19 with TRBJ1-1, with D unresolved. CDR1 LNHDA and CDR2 SQIVND come from the germline V gene (reference sequence). This CDR3 has 15 amino acids. With 2 bases removed from V and 4 bases from J, the gap between germline ends came to 14 bases. The CDR3 is CASSIRPEAGTEAFF. CDR3 DNA: TGTGCCAGTAGTATACGGCCGGAGGCGGGCACTGAAGCTTTCTTT.

CDR3 loop: CASSFRGLESSYEQYF. CDR3 nucleotides: TGTGCCAGCAGTTTCCGAGGGCTCGAAAGCTCCTACGAGCAGTACTTC. The gene calls are TRBV27 and TRBJ2-7, with a possible D match to TRBD2 (5 bases). The CDR3 extends over 16 amino acids. CDR1 is MNHEY and CDR2 is SMNVEV in the germline V gene (reference sequence). With 3 bases removed from V and 0 bases from J, the gap between germline ends came to 15 bases.

This clone was counted once. The gene calls are TRBV27 and TRBJ1-1; 7 bases match TRBD1. The germline gives CDR1 MNHEY, CDR2 SMNVEV (reference sequence). CDR3 size: 14 residues. V lost 5 bases to trimming and J lost 4 bases; unmatched junction nucleotides: 7. This CDR3 is CASSPQQGITEAFF. The CDR3 DNA reads TGTGCCAGCAGTCCTCAACAGGGGATCACTGAAGCTTTCTTT.

The rearrangement links TRBV29-1 to TRBJ2-1; the D is unclear. This CDR3 spans 14 amino acids. The germline V and J ends were trimmed by 8 bases and 0 bases, with 14 bases remaining between them. Germline loops: CDR1 SQVTM, CDR2 ANQGSEA. The CDR3 protein is CSLDSSSSYNEQFF. The DNA for the CDR3 is TGCAGCTTAGATAGCTCGAGCTCCTACAATGAGCAGTTCTTC.

The chain carries TRBV10-3 and TRBJ2-7; D perhaps matches TRBD1 (5 bases). V was trimmed by 4 bases and J by 3 bases, leaving 13 bases between them. Germline CDR1 ENHRY, CDR2 SYGVKD. The CDR3 consists of 14 residues. The DNA of the CDR3 is TGTGCCATCAGTGGCGGAAGGGGTTTCTACGAGCAGTACTTC. It translates to CAISGGRGFYEQYF.

This clone was detected once. CDR3 sequence (DNA): TGCGCCAGCAGCTTGGATCCTAGCGGGAGCCTCTTCTCCTACGAGCAGTACTTC. Residues: CASSLDPSGSLFSYEQYF. This rearrangement joins TRBV5-1 to TRBJ2-7; 10 positions match TRBD2. Germline CDR1 is SGHRS and CDR2 is YFSETQ. This CDR3 comprises 18 residues. V was pared by 0 bases and J by 0 bases, with 9 bases of the junction left unmatched.

The chain uses TRBV3-1 (or the pseudogene TRBV3-2) and TRBJ2-3, with 12 positions matching TRBD2. CDR1 is LGHDT and CDR2 is YNNKEL in the germline V gene (reference sequence). V gave up 3 bases and J gave up 4 bases; unmatched junction bases: 2. The CDR3 totals 15 residues. The CDR3 here is CASSHLAGGPDTQYF. CDR3 bases: TGTGCCAGCAGCCACCTAGCGGGAGGGCCAGATACGCAGTATTTT.

The chain uses TRBV28 and TRBJ2-5; TRBD2 matches at 8 bases. Germline loops: CDR1 MDHEN, CDR2 SYDVKM. The ends lost 11 bases at V and 3 bases at J; junction bases unmatched: 2. The CDR3 is 11 amino acids. The CDR3 loop is CAELAEETQYF. CDR3 nucleotides: TGTGCCGAACTAGCGGAAGAGACCCAGTACTTC.

J is TRBJ1-2 and V is TRBV18, with 7 bases that match TRBD1. The CDR3 sequence is 17 residues long. The V segment lost 2 bases and the J segment 2 bases; nucleotides outside the gene matches: 11. Looked up from germline, CDR1 is KGHSH and CDR2 is LQKENI. CDR3 nucleotide sequence: TGTGCCAGCTCACCATCTCTCATGACAGGGTTGAACTATGGCTACACCTTC. It specifies CASSPSLMTGLNYGYTF.

The gene calls are TRBV4-1 and TRBJ1-2; TRBD1 matches at 7 bases. This CDR3 contains 18 residues. CDR1 MGHRA and CDR2 YSYEKL come from the germline V gene. Trimming removed 1 base from V and 8 bases from J; junction bases left unmatched: 19. DNA for the CDR3: TGCGCCAGCAGCCAAGTCAAGGGTCCGAGACAGGGAGATATCGGCTACACCTTC. Residues: CASSQVKGPRQGDIGYTF.

DNA for the CDR3: TGTGCCAGCAGCTTCGGCCGAGGAACCTACGAGCAGTACTTC. Its translation is CASSFGRGTYEQYF. V and J are TRBV5-6 and TRBJ2-7; no clear D. V lost 2 bases, J lost 2 bases, and 11 bases lay in between. CDR3 length: 14 residues. Germline CDR1 and CDR2: SGHDT and YYEEEE. Supplemented by reference TRBV5-6 and TRBJ2-7, the full variable domain reads DAGVTQSPTHLIKTRGQQVTLRCSPKSGHDTVSWYQQALGQGPQFIFQYYEEEERQRGNFPDRFSGHQFPNYSSELNVNALLLGDSALYLCASSFGRGTYEQYFGPGTRLTVT.